This passage covers 9 T cell receptor beta chains from one sample sequenced in a study of PD-L1 blockade in urothelial cancer. The time point was: pretreatment peripheral blood. Data came from immunoSEQ multiplex PCR; TCRdb stores just in-frame clones and leaves some out. The sample shows tens of thousands of clones, over 75% of them seen only once. Material: PBMCs, obtained around atezolizumab (anti-PD-L1) treatment. The receptors stem from a man aged 55 to 70 with urothelial cancer.

This rearrangement joins TRBV11-2 to TRBJ2-3; maybe TRBD2 (5 bases). The CDR3 consists of 15 residues. The V end lost 6 bases, the J end lost 0 bases, and 13 bases lay between the germline ends. CDR1 SGHAT and CDR2 FQNNGV come from the germline V gene. CDR3 bases: TGTGCCAGCAGATGGGGAGACCTTAGCACAGATACGCAGTATTTT. Amino acids: CASRWGDLSTDTQYF.

The chain couples TRBV28 to TRBJ2-1; possibly TRBD2 for D (6 bases). Deletions cut 5 bases from V and 6 bases from J, with 14 bases between. CDR3 length: 14 amino acids. Germline CDR1 reads MDHEN; CDR2 reads SYDVKM. The CDR3 nucleotides are TGTGCCAGCAGTCCGCCCGGGACTGGCAATGAGCAGTTCTTC. It codes for CASSPPGTGNEQFF.

This clone was detected a few times. This sequence joins TRBV11-3 and TRBJ2-6; TRBD2 is a possible D gene (5 bases). Germline lookup yields CDR1 SGHNT and CDR2 YENEEA. The CDR3 consists of 15 residues. Between the trimmed V and J ends, which lost 3 bases and 4 bases, there was a span of 10 bases. CDR3 sequence: CASSFGVSGANVLTF. The CDR3 DNA is TGTGCCAGCAGCTTCGGGGTGTCAGGGGCCAACGTCCTGACTTTC.

This rearrangement joins TRBV30 to TRBJ1-2; 7 nucleotides align to TRBD1. The CDR3 loop spans 16 amino acids. Germline CDR1 reads GTSNPN; CDR2 reads SVGIG (reference sequence). V was clipped by 2 bases and J by 7 bases; unmatched bases: 16. CDR3 loop: CAWSYLRQGLVFGYTF. The DNA of the CDR3 is TGTGCCTGGAGTTACCTAAGACAGGGCTTGGTGTTTGGCTACACCTTC.

The rearrangement links TRBV5-1 to TRBJ2-2, with 8 positions matching TRBD1. With 5 bases clipped from V and 1 base from J, the junction kept 4 bases outside the gene matches. Germline-derived CDR1 and CDR2 are SGHRS and YFSETQ. The CDR3 totals 15 residues. CDR3: CASRPGGENTGELFF. CDR3 in DNA: TGCGCCAGCAGACCAGGGGGCGAGAACACCGGGGAGCTGTTTTTT.

The V and J genes are TRBV14 and TRBJ1-6; a possible D gene is TRBD1 (6 bases). Germline CDR1 reads SGHDN; CDR2 reads FVKESK. Deletions cut 3 bases from V and 0 bases from J, with 15 bases between. The CDR3 is made up of 18 amino acids. The CDR3 protein is CASSHKTGPSSYNSPLHF. As DNA, the CDR3 is TGTGCCAGCAGCCATAAGACAGGCCCGAGCTCCTATAATTCACCCCTCCACTTT.

The chain links TRBV19 to TRBJ2-7; 8 bases align to TRBD2. CDR3 length: 15 amino acids. V was clipped by 5 bases and J by 2 bases; unmatched bases: 8. Germline V gene lookup returns CDR1 LNHDA and CDR2 SQIVND (reference sequence). Here the CDR3 DNA reads TGTGCCAGTAGTTCGAGCGGGAGTGGAACCTACGAGCAGTACTTC. This gives the protein CASSSSGSGTYEQYF.

The gene calls are TRBV6-5 and TRBJ2-1, with TRBD2 identical over 7 bases. The J segment lost 0 bases and the V segment lost 7 bases, leaving 6 bases of the junction unmatched. The CDR3 totals 15 residues. The germline gives CDR1 MNHEY, CDR2 SVGAGI. The chain's CDR3 is CASTLGGSSYNEQFF. Written as DNA, the CDR3 is TGTGCCAGCACCCTTGGCGGGAGCTCCTACAATGAGCAGTTCTTC.

The chain employs TRBV30 and TRBJ2-7; 9 nucleotides line up with TRBD1. Germline CDR1 reads GTSNPN; CDR2 reads SVGIG (reference sequence). This CDR3 contains 13 residues. V gave up 0 bases and J gave up 6 bases; unmatched junction bases: 3. CDR3 DNA: TGTGCCTGGAGTGTCGGACAGGGGATCGAGCAGTACTTC. Translating it yields CAWSVGQGIEQYF.